This T cell receptor (beta chain) comes out of a study of T cells in Graves' hyperthyroidism and ophthalmopathy. The CDR3 spans 14 residues. With 4 bases clipped from V and 5 bases from J, the junction kept 6 bases outside the gene matches. In germline, CDR1 is SGHRS, CDR2 YFSETQ. This clonotype has only one observation. Amplification of TCR beta CDR3 regions used RNA as the template. The TCR CDR3 first-round RT-PCR relied on the HTBI primer set. TCRdb reprocessed the multiplex PCR reads with MiXCR, giving one entry per CDR3 protein. The table shows around 100,000 distinct CDR3 sequences, with 40% to 50% occurring only once.

The rearrangement uses TRBV5-1 and TRBJ2-7; 10 bases align to TRBD1. Source material: blood. This clonotype was sampled from a man aged 35 to 55 with Graves' hyperthyroidism. CDR3 bases: TGCGCCAGCAGCCCAAGACAGGGGGCGCACGAGCAGTACTTC. This translates into CASSPRQGAHEQYF.